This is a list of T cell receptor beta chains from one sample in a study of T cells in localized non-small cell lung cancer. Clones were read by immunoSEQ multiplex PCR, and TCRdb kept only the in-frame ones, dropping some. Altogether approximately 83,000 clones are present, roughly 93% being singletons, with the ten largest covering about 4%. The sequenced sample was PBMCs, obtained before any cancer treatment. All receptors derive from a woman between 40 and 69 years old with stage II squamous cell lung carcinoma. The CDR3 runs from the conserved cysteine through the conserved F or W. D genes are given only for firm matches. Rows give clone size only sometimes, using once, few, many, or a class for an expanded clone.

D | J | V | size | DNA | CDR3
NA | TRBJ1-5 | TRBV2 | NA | TGTGCCAGCAGTGGTGGACAGACCAATCAGCCCCAGCATTTT | CASSGGQTNQPQHF
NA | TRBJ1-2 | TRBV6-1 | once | TGTGCCAGCAGTGAACGATTTGGTCAGCTTCTGGATGGCTACACCTTC | CASSERFGQLLDGYTF
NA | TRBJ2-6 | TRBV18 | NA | TGTGCCAGCTCAGTTCTAGTTGGCTCTGGGGCCAACGTCCTGACTTTC | CASSVLVGSGANVLTF
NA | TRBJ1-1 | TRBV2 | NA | TGTGCCAGCAGGACTGGGGTGGGGACTGAAGCTTTCTTT | CASRTGVGTEAFF
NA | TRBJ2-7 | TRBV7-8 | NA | TGTGCCAGCAGCTTAGCGGGGGGCACCTACGAGCAGTACTTC | CASSLAGGTYEQYF
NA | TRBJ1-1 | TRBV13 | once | TGTGCCAGCAGCTTAATTCCAAAGCGGGGGCCCATGAACACTGAAGCTTTCTTT | CASSLIPKRGPMNTEAFF
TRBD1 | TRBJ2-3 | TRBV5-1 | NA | TGCGCCAGCAGCTTAGTTTCGACAGGGCGGACAGATACGCAGTATTTT | CASSLVSTGRTDTQYF
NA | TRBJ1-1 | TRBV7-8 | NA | TGTGCCAGCAGCTTGGTGACTAGGAGCACTGAAGCTTTCTTT | CASSLVTRSTEAFF
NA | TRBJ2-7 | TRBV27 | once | TGTGCCAGCAGTTCTATCTTTCTCCCCTCCTACGAGCAGTACTTC | CASSSIFLPSYEQYF
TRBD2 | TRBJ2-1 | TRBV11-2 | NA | TGTGCCAGCAGCCGGGGGCGGGAGGGCCCCTACAATGAGCAGTTCTTC | CASSRGREGPYNEQFF
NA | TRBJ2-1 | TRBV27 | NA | TGTGCCAGCAGTAATCCTAGCTGGCTTGTGGATGAGCAGTTCTTC | CASSNPSWLVDEQFF
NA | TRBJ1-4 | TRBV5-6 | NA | TGTGCCAGCAGCTTCGCGAGAGAAAAACTGTTTTTT | CASSFAREKLFF
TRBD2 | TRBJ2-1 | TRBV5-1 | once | TGCGCCAGCAGCTTGCGACTAGCGGGAGGGTACAATGAGCAGTTCTTC | CASSLRLAGGYNEQFF
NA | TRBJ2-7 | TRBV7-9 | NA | TGTGCCAGCAGCTACGGGACAAAAGACTACGAGCAGTACTTC | CASSYGTKDYEQYF
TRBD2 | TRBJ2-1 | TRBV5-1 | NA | TGCGCCAGCAGCGGGACTAGCGGGGTAGTCGTTAATGAGCAGTTCTTC | CASSGTSGVVVNEQFF
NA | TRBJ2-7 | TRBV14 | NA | TGTGCCAGCAGCCAATTCAGACAGTGGGAGCAGTACTTC | CASSQFRQWEQYF
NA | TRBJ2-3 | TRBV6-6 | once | TGTGCCAGCAGTTCGGCTAGCCCGCAGTATTTT | CASSSASPQYF
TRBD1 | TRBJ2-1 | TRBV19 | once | TGTGCCAGCAGATGGACAGGGGGCGATGAGCAGTTCTTC | CASRWTGGDEQFF
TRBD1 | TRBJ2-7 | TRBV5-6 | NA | TGTGCCAGCAGCCTCCCCGGGGGACAGGGGACCTACGAGCAGTACTTC | CASSLPGGQGTYEQYF
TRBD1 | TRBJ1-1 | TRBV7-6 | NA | TGTGCCAGCAGCTTAGCACAGGGGGGGGGTGAAGCTTTCTTT | CASSLAQGGGEAFF
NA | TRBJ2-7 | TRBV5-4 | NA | TGTGCCAGCAGCCCCGGCCTTCTTTCCTACGAGCAGTACTTC | CASSPGLLSYEQYF
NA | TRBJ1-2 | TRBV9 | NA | TGTGCCAGCAGCTCCACCATATGGGGCTACACCTTC | CASSSTIWGYTF
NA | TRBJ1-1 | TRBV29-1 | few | TGCAGCGTTTCGACAGCTATGAACACTGAAGCTTTCTTT | CSVSTAMNTEAFF
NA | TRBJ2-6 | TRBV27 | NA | TGTGCCAGCAGTTTACCGGGGGATTCTGGGGCCAACGTCCTGACTTTC | CASSLPGDSGANVLTF
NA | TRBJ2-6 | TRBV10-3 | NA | TGTGCCGTCCGGGATGTCGGGGCCAACGTCCTGACTTTC | CAVRDVGANVLTF
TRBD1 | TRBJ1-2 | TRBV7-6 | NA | TGTGCCAGCAGCCCCGGGACAGGGGGCGCTGGTGGCTACACCTTC | CASSPGTGGAGGYTF
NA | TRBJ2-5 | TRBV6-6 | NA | TGTGCCACCCGCGGGGACTCTGTCATGGAGACCCAGTACTTC | CATRGDSVMETQYF
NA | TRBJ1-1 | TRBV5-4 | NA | TGTGCCAGCAGGCGGGGGACTGAAGCTTTCTTT | CASRRGTEAFF
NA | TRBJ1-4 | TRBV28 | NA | TGTGCCAGCAGTTTTATGGGTGGCGGCGAAAAACTGTTTTTT | CASSFMGGGEKLFF
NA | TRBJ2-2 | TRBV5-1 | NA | TGCGCCAGCAGCTTAGGGGGGCAGAACACCGGGGAGCTGTTTTTT | CASSLGGQNTGELFF
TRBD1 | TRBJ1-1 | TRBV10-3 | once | TGTGCCACTCATCAGGGGGAGGGGGTTTTCACTGAAGCTTTCTTT | CATHQGEGVFTEAFF
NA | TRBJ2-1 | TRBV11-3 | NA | TGTGCCAGCAGCTTGGGCGGGAAGTACAATGAGCAGTTCTTC | CASSLGGKYNEQFF
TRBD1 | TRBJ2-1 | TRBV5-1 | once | TGCGCCAGCAGCACCGCCGGGACAGTATACAATGAGCAGTTCTTC | CASSTAGTVYNEQFF
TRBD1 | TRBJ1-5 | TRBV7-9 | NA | TGTGCCAGCAGCTTACCAGGGGGATCCAATCAGCCCCAGCATTTT | CASSLPGGSNQPQHF
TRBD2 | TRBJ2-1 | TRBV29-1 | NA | TGCAGCGTTGATCGGCGGGGGGGCCTCGATGAGCAGTTCTTC | CSVDRRGGLDEQFF
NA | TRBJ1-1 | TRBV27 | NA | TGTGCCAGCAGCCCCTTTTGGGGAGGGACTGAAGCTTTCTTT | CASSPFWGGTEAFF
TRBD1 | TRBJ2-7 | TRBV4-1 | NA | TGCGCCAGCAGCCAAGGCGGACAGGGCGAGCAGTACTTC | CASSQGGQGEQYF
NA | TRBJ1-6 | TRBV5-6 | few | TGTGCCAGCAGCTTGGACGGGGGAAGGGCTAATAATTCACCCCTCCACTTT | CASSLDGGRANNSPLHF
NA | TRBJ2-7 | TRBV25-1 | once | TGTGCCAGCAGTGGGACGTCCCTGAACGGGGTGCAGTACTTC | CASSGTSLNGVQYF